Each of the 30 T cell receptor beta chains below was sequenced from the same sample in a study of blood T cell repertoires in COVID-19. The assay was immunoSEQ multiplex PCR, and TCRdb's table has in-frame clones only and misses some. The table has roughly 250,000 clones, 82% seen once. Input material: peripheral blood. These receptors originate from a woman of 80 years or more with active or convalescent COVID-19.

This sequence joins TRBV7-2 and TRBJ1-4, with D possibly matching TRBD1 (5 bases). This CDR3 comprises 11 residues. The germline V gene encodes CDR1 SGHTA and CDR2 FQGNSA. Trimming cost V 9 bases and J 11 bases, with 13 bases left between them. CDR3 region: CARLGGGKLFF. In DNA, the CDR3 is TGTGCCAGGCTCGGGGGAGGGAAACTGTTTTTT.

The sample holds a few counts of this clone. The V and J genes are TRBV7-9 and TRBJ2-5; 12 nucleotides align to TRBD2. From germline, CDR1 is SEHNR and CDR2 FQNEAQ (reference sequence). With V trimmed by 3 bases and J by 4 bases, 9 bases remained unmatched. CDR3 length: 17 amino acids. The CDR3 nucleotides read TGTGCCAGCAGCTTGGGGACTAGCGGGTCGAATGCAGAGACCCAGTACTTC. Its protein is CASSLGTSGSNAETQYF.

This clone was observed a handful of times. The chain carries TRBV7-2 and TRBJ2-5; the D gene is possibly TRBD1 (5 bases). The V end was cut by 1 base, the J end by 3 bases, with 12 bases between. There are 15 residues in the CDR3. Germline V gene lookup returns CDR1 SGHTA and CDR2 FQGNSA. The CDR3 sequence is CASSLGSGSEETQYF. The CDR3 DNA reads as TGTGCCAGCAGCTTAGGCTCAGGGTCAGAAGAGACCCAGTACTTC.

This chain connects TRBV10-2 to TRBJ2-3, with 7 bases matching TRBD1. Germline V lookup: CDR1 WSHSY, CDR2 SAAADI. With V trimmed by 6 bases and J by 2 bases, 8 bases remained unmatched. The CDR3 contains 15 residues. This CDR3 is CASSGTGTATDTQYF. Written as DNA, the CDR3 is TGCGCCAGCAGCGGTACCGGGACAGCCACAGATACGCAGTATTTT.

V is TRBV6-5 and J is TRBJ2-2; no clear D gene. This CDR3 comprises 13 residues. Trimming removed 6 bases from V and 2 bases from J, with 7 bases in between. Germline assignment: CDR1 MNHEY and CDR2 SVGAGI. The CDR3 spells CASSFSNTGELFF. As DNA, the CDR3 is TGTGCCAGCAGCTTCAGTAACACCGGGGAGCTGTTTTTT.

The chain links TRBV29-1 to TRBJ1-1, with D uncertain. This CDR3 has 13 residues. The germline V gene encodes CDR1 SQVTM and CDR2 ANQGSEA. V lost 3 bases and J 5 bases, leaving 13 bases between the germline ends. CDR3 nucleotides: TGCAGCGTTGACAGCGCGGGAATTACTGAAGCTTTCTTT. Its translation is CSVDSAGITEAFF.

The chain couples TRBV18 to TRBJ2-3; D unclear. The CDR3 totals 15 residues. The ends were cut back, 2 bases at V and 3 bases at J, with 12 bases in the middle. CDR1 and CDR2 (germline): KGHSH, LQKENI. The CDR3 region has the DNA TGTGCCAGCTCACCAACAAACAGTTTGACAGATACGCAGTATTTT. Translated: CASSPTNSLTDTQYF.

The chain recombines TRBV6-5 with TRBJ1-1, with D hard to call. The V and J ends lost 7 bases and 0 bases respectively, with 9 bases between them. Germline V gene sequence: CDR1 MNHEY, CDR2 SVGAGI. The CDR3 length is 13 residues. The CDR3 bases are TGTGCCAGCACACAGACCATGAACACTGAAGCTTTCTTT. Amino acid sequence: CASTQTMNTEAFF.

This chain links TRBV18 with TRBJ1-5; possibly TRBD1 for D (5 bases). Trimming took 4 bases from V and 6 from J, leaving 10 bases between them. The V gene's germline CDR1 is KGHSH and CDR2 LQKENI. This CDR3 contains 13 residues. The CDR3 DNA reads TGTGCCAGCTCACGGGGCGGGGGTCAGCCCCAGCATTTT. This gives the protein CASSRGGGQPQHF.

This clone occurred once. The rearrangement links TRBV6-1 to TRBJ1-5; D is unresolved. Between the trimmed V and J ends, which lost 3 bases and 6 bases, there was a span of 6 bases. Germline assignment: CDR1 MNHNS and CDR2 SASEGT. This CDR3 has 12 residues. CDR3 in amino acids: CASSDRGQPQHF. The CDR3 nucleotides read TGTGCCAGCAGTGATCGCGGTCAGCCCCAGCATTTT.

V and J are TRBV19 and TRBJ2-7; TRBD1 matches 8 bases. Germline V gives CDR1 LNHDA, CDR2 SQIVND (reference sequence). The trim removed 1 base at V and 0 bases at J, leaving 5 bases unmatched. The length of the CDR3 is 16 residues. The CDR3 coding sequence is TGTGCCAGTAGTATAGGAGGGGGGACAGGCTCCTACGAGCAGTACTTC. Translating gives CASSIGGGTGSYEQYF.

This chain uses TRBV6-5 with TRBJ1-1, with D maybe TRBD1 (6 bases). The V and J ends lost 0 bases and 8 bases respectively, with 10 bases between them. This CDR3 region has 13 residues. CDR1 and CDR2 (germline): MNHEY, SVGAGI. The CDR3 reads CASSYSLGQEAFF. In nucleotides, the CDR3 is TGTGCCAGCAGTTACTCGTTGGGACAAGAAGCTTTCTTT.

This clone appeared once. The chain couples TRBV19 to TRBJ1-2; 7 bases agree with TRBD1. Germline loops: CDR1 LNHDA, CDR2 SQIVND (reference sequence). The CDR3 spans 13 residues. The trim removed 6 bases at V and 4 bases at J, leaving 5 bases unmatched. The CDR3: CASSKQGSYGYTF. The CDR3 region has the DNA TGTGCCAGTAGCAAACAGGGGTCCTATGGCTACACCTTC.

V gene TRBV10-2 combines with J gene TRBJ2-5; 9 bases align to TRBD2. Germline loops: CDR1 WSHSY, CDR2 SAAADI. V lost 4 bases to trimming and J lost 1 base; unmatched junction nucleotides: 4. CDR3 size: 15 residues. CDR3: CASSVLAGSQETQYF. The CDR3 bases are TGCGCCAGCAGTGTGCTAGCGGGGTCCCAAGAGACCCAGTACTTC.

The J gene is TRBJ2-3, the V gene TRBV3-1 (or the pseudogene TRBV3-2); no reliable D call. The CDR3 length is 15 residues. In germline, CDR1 is LGHDT, CDR2 YNNKEL (reference sequence). V was pared by 0 bases and J by 1 base, with 8 bases between. The CDR3 sequence is CASSQDPIRTDTQYF. CDR3 coding DNA: TGTGCCAGCAGCCAAGATCCTATACGCACAGATACGCAGTATTTT.

This chain joins TRBV3-1 (or the pseudogene TRBV3-2) and TRBJ2-5; D perhaps matches TRBD1 (6 bases). The CDR3 totals 16 residues. CDR1 and CDR2 (germline): LGHDT, YNNKEL (reference sequence). Trimming took 2 bases from V and 0 from J, leaving 13 bases between them. The CDR3 DNA is TGTGCCAGCAGCCAATCGAGGACAGCGTACCAAGAGACCCAGTACTTC. Protein sequence: CASSQSRTAYQETQYF.

The chain couples TRBV3-1 (or the pseudogene TRBV3-2) to TRBJ1-2; TRBD1 is a possible D gene (6 bases). V lost 3 bases and J lost 8, with 19 bases in between. This CDR3 has 15 amino acids. Germline lookup yields CDR1 LGHDT and CDR2 YNNKEL (reference sequence). The CDR3 DNA reads TGTGCCAGCAGCCACGACCCGGACAGATCGGGAGGCTACACCTTC. Translating gives CASSHDPDRSGGYTF.

The chain is built from TRBV2 and TRBJ2-1, with 7 bases lining up with TRBD1. This CDR3 is built from 16 residues. Trimming cost V 6 bases and J 5 bases; bases outside gene matches: 13. CDR1 is SNHLY, CDR2 FYNNEI, per germline. CDR3 in amino acids: CASRVKDRDGHNEQFF. The DNA for the CDR3 is TGTGCCAGCAGGGTCAAAGACAGGGATGGTCACAATGAGCAGTTCTTC.

The V gene is TRBV7-2, the J gene TRBJ2-5; 7 bases are shared with TRBD2. The CDR3 length is 16 residues. Germline CDR1 SGHTA, CDR2 FQGNSA. The junction had 15 bases not matched to a gene; V was cut back by 7 bases and J by 4 bases. CDR3 in amino acids: CASTFRDYSVGETQYF. DNA for the CDR3: TGTGCCAGCACCTTTAGGGACTACTCGGTCGGAGAGACCCAGTACTTC.

The chain has TRBV5-6 and TRBJ2-3, with 7 bases that match TRBD1. CDR1 and CDR2 (germline): SGHDT, YYEEEE. The junction had 12 bases not matched to a gene; V was cut back by 4 bases and J by 4 bases. The CDR3 spans 16 residues. The CDR3 spells CASSIPPPTGADTQYF. The DNA for the CDR3 is TGTGCCAGCAGCATACCACCACCTACAGGGGCAGATACGCAGTATTTT.

This sequence joins TRBV25-1 and TRBJ2-1; TRBD1 agrees at 8 bases. This CDR3 has 16 residues. The J segment lost 4 bases and the V segment lost 2 bases, leaving 7 bases of the junction unmatched. The V gene's germline CDR1 is MGHDK and CDR2 SYGVNS. The CDR3 nucleotides are TGTGCCAGCAGTGAACTTGGGACAGGAGAATACAATGAGCAGTTCTTC. Its protein is CASSELGTGEYNEQFF.

The chain uses TRBV28 and TRBJ1-2, with no clear D. V gave up 3 bases and J gave up 3 bases, with 17 bases separating them. The germline V gene encodes CDR1 MDHEN and CDR2 SYDVKM. The CDR3 contains 16 residues. The CDR3 DNA is TGTGCCAGCAGTTTCAGTGGGCATAGCGGGGACTATGGCTACACCTTC. Its protein product is CASSFSGHSGDYGYTF.

V and J are TRBV10-3 and TRBJ1-1, with D unclear. CDR1 is ENHRY and CDR2 is SYGVKD in the germline V gene. The CDR3 has 15 amino acids. Trimming left V 4 bases short and J 1 base short, with 13 bases between. The CDR3 region has the DNA TGTGCCATCAGTGTGCCGTGGGGAGGGAACACTGAAGCTTTCTTT. Translation gives CAISVPWGGNTEAFF.

The chain carries TRBV29-1 and TRBJ1-3, with 9 bases aligning to TRBD1. This CDR3 comprises 14 residues. Per germline, CDR1 SQVTM and CDR2 ANQGSEA. Trimming removed 6 bases from V and 3 bases from J; junction bases left unmatched: 6. Here the CDR3 DNA reads TGCAGCGTGGTGGACAGGGGACTTGGAAACACCATATATTTT. Translating it yields CSVVDRGLGNTIYF.

The chain is built from TRBV6-5 and TRBJ1-1; 7 bases match TRBD1. Germline-derived CDR1 and CDR2 are MNHEY and SVGAGI. The CDR3 runs 16 residues. J lost 3 bases, V lost 2 bases, and 9 bases had no gene match. CDR3 residues: CASSYLLTGRYTEAFF. CDR3 bases: TGTGCCAGCAGTTACCTCCTGACAGGGAGGTACACTGAAGCTTTCTTT.

The chain has TRBV10-3 and TRBJ1-2, with 7 bases that match TRBD1. The length of the CDR3 is 16 residues. The germline V gene has CDR1 ENHRY and CDR2 SYGVKD. J lost 2 bases, V lost 0 bases, and 6 bases had no gene match. The CDR3 nucleotides read TGTGCCATCAGTGAGTCACCAGGGGACAGCAACTATGGCTACACCTTC. Its protein is CAISESPGDSNYGYTF.

The chain carries TRBV6-4 and TRBJ2-2, with D possibly matching TRBD1 (5 bases). This CDR3 has 14 residues. Trimming stripped 5 bases from V and 7 bases from J, with 14 bases between. Per germline, CDR1 MRHNA and CDR2 SNTAGT. The CDR3 here is CASSFTGGGGELFF. The CDR3 nucleotides read TGTGCCAGCAGTTTCACAGGCGGCGGCGGGGAGCTGTTTTTT.

DNA for the CDR3: TGTGCCAGCAGTGAACACAGGGTCGGCACCGGGGAGCTGTTTTTT. It translates to CASSEHRVGTGELFF. The chain is built from TRBV6-1 and TRBJ2-2, with D possibly being TRBD1 (6 bases). Trimming pared 2 bases from V and 4 bases from J, leaving 11 bases between. CDR1 and CDR2 (germline): MNHNS, SASEGT. The CDR3 is 15 residues long.

The rearrangement uses TRBV23-1 and TRBJ2-2, with TRBD1 identical over 7 bases. TRBV23-1 is flagged as an ORF with uncertain function. Trimming cost V 2 bases and J 6 bases; bases outside gene matches: 9. CDR3 length equals 16 residues. CDR3 residues: CASSQPGQTRPGELFF. The CDR3 nucleotides read TGCGCCAGCAGTCAACCGGGACAGACGAGGCCCGGGGAGCTGTTTTTT.

This clone was detected once. The chain has TRBV7-2 and TRBJ2-3, with D perhaps matching TRBD2 (5 bases). The length of the CDR3 is 13 residues. Trimming took 5 bases from V and 4 from J, leaving 10 bases between them. Germline values: CDR1 SGHTA, CDR2 FQGNSA. The CDR3 DNA follows: TGTGCCAGCAGCCGGCGGGCCCCAGATACGCAGTATTTT. Protein sequence: CASSRRAPDTQYF.